This TCR beta chain emerged from a study of cytomegalovirus exposure and HLA in healthy donors. General study findings and limits: A later analysis found first-cohort TCR clusters tended to co-occur in the 120 or so validation repertoires.

Libraries were prepared by immunoSEQ multiplex PCR; TCRdb keeps only in-frame clonotypes and omits some of them. This table has about 100,000 clones, around 96% appearing once. The ends were cut back, 0 bases at V and 0 bases at J, with 16 bases in the middle. Germline V CDR1 and CDR2: LGHNA, YSLEER. This CDR3 region has 18 residues. With respect to this clone: Antigen specificity is unknown.

The TCR originated in a woman between 18 and 29 years old in good health and CMV-seronegative. The chain couples TRBV4-3 to TRBJ2-3; D is perhaps TRBD2 (6 bases). The specimen was PBMCs. CDR3 bases: TGCGCCAGCAGCCAAGATATCAGCGGGTTCTCTAGCACAGATACGCAGTATTTT. Translated: CASSQDISGFSSTDTQYF.